This T cell receptor (beta chain) is drawn from a study of vaccination and CD4 T cells after COVID-19. Treatment in this sample: approximately nine-day PBMC culture with coronavirus spike peptide pools or control peptides (ViraFEST assay). Cell culture was performed with 1.8 million or so PBMCs per well in the presence of 8.5 to 10 IU/ml IL-2 and roughly 10 ug/ml peptide pools. Germline values: CDR1 SGHAT, CDR2 FQNNGV. V lost 0 bases, J lost 11 bases, and 7 bases lay in between. This CDR3 is built from 11 residues. An Oncomine TCR Beta short-read assay was used to sequence the DNA from cultured CD4+ T cells. TCRdb ran MiXCR on the PCR reads and lists one entry per CDR3 protein. The table shows approximately 4,200 distinct CDR3 sequences, with 15% to 20% occurring only once. A word on this clonotype: No antigen is known for it.

The source is a human donor who had recovered from COVID-19. The chain recombines TRBV11-2 with TRBJ1-1; D is undetermined. Sequenced material: CD4+ T cells from blood, cultured in vitro. The CDR3 protein is CASSLETLAFF. The CDR3 bases are TGTGCCAGCAGCTTAGAAACCCTCGCTTTCTTT.